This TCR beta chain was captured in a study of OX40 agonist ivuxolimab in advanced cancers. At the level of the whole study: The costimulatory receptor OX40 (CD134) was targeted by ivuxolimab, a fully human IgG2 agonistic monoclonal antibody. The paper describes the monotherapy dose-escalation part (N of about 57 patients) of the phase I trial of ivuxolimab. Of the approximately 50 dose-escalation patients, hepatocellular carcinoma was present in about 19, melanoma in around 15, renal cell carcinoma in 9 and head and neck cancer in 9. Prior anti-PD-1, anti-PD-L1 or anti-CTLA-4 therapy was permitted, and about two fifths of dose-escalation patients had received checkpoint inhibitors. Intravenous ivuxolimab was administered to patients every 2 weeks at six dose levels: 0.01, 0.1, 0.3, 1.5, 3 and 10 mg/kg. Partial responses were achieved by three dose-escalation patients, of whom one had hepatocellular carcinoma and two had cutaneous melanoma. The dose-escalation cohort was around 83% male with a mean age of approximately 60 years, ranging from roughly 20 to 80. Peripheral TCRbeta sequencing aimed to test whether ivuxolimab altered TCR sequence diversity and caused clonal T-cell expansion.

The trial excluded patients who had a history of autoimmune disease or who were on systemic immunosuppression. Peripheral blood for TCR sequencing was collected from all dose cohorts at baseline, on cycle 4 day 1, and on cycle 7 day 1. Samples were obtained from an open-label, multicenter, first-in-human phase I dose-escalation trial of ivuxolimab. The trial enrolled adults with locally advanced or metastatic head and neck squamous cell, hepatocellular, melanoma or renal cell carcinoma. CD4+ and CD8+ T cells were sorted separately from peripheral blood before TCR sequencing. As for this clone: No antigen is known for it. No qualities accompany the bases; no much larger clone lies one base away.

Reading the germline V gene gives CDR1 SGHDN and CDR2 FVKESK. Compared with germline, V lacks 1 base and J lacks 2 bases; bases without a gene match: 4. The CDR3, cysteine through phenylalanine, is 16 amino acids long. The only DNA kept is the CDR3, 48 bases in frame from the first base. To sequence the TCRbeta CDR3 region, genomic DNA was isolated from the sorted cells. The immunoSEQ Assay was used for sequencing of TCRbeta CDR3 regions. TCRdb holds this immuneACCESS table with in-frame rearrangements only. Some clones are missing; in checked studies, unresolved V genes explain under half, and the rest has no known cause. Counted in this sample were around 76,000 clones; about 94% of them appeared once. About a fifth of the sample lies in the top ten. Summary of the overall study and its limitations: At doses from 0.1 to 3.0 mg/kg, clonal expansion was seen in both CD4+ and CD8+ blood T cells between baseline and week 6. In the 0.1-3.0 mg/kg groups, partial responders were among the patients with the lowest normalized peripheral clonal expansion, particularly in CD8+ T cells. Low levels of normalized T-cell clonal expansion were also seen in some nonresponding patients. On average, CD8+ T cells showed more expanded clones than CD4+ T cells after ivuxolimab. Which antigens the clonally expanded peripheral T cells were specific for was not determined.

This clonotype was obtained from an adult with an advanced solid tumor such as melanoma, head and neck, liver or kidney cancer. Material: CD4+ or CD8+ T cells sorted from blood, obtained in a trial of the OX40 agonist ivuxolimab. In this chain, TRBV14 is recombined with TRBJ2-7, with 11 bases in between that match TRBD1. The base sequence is TGTGCCAGCAGCCAAGGGTCGGGACAGGGGGCCTACGAGCAGTACTTC. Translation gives CASSQGSGQGAYEQYF.